The rows below give T cell receptor beta chains drawn from one sample of a study of T cells in Graves' hyperthyroidism and ophthalmopathy. TCRdb re-called the multiplex PCR reads with MiXCR, one entry per CDR3 protein. The profile shows some 510,000 distinct CDR3 sequences, about half of them singletons. Input material: peripheral blood or thyroid tissue (not recorded which). All receptors derive from a woman aged 18-29 years with Graves' hyperthyroidism. CDR3s include the opening cysteine and the closing phenylalanine or tryptophan. The D gene is left open where the match is weak. Clone size is stated in some rows and not others, as once, few, many or a class when expanded.

>TRBV7-2|NA|TRBJ2-2|TRBD1
CASSTQGFGELFF
TGTGCCAGCAGCACACAGGGGTTCGGGGAGCTGTTTTTT
>TRBV24-1|NA|TRBJ1-1|NA
CATSVGGYTEAFF
TGTGCCACCAGCGTGGGGGGCTACACTGAAGCTTTCTTT
>TRBV5-1|many|TRBJ1-2|NA
CASSFSPGGRSGYGYTF
TGCGCCAGCAGCTTTTCGCCCGGGGGCAGGTCCGGCTATGGCTACACCTTC
>TRBV10-3|NA|TRBJ2-5|TRBD2
CAISEEQGGQETQYF
TGTGCCATCAGTGAGGAGCAGGGAGGGCAAGAGACCCAGTACTTC
>TRBV7-2|NA|TRBJ1-4|NA
CASSFRAGRQEKLFF
TGTGCCAGCAGCTTTAGGGCAGGGCGTCAAGAAAAACTGTTTTTT
>TRBV4-2|NA|TRBJ2-5|TRBD1
CASGNTGEETQYF
TGTGCCAGCGGAAACACAGGGGAGGAGACCCAGTACTTC
>TRBV2|NA|TRBJ1-6|NA
CASQRGQGNSPLHF
TGTGCCAGCCAGAGGGGCCAGGGTAATTCACCCCTCCACTTT
>TRBV6-1|NA|TRBJ2-5|TRBD2
CASSYWREGGETQYF
TGTGCCAGCAGTTACTGGCGGGAGGGGGGAGAGACCCAGTACTTC
>TRBV2|NA|TRBJ2-5|TRBD1
CARTGTVGWYF
TGTGCCCGCACCGGGACAGTAGGGTGGTACTTC
>TRBV6-6|NA|TRBJ2-5|NA
CASRGLGTQYF
TGTGCCAGCAGGGGGCTAGGGACCCAGTACTTC
>TRBV20-1|many|TRBJ1-2|NA
CSAPTGRAGYTF
TGCAGTGCTCCGACAGGAAGAGCTGGCTACACCTTC
>TRBV10-3|many|TRBJ1-1|NA
CAISESGPEAFF
TGTGCCATCAGTGAGTCGGGCCCTGAAGCTTTCTTT
>TRBV7-9|NA|TRBJ2-7|NA
CASSPPQANYEQYF
TGTGCCAGCTCACCACCCCAGGCAAACTACGAGCAGTACTTC
>TRBV10-3|many|TRBJ1-1|NA
CAISESRGVNTEAFF
TGTGCCATCAGTGAGTCTCGGGGCGTAAACACTGAAGCTTTCTTT
>TRBV29-1|NA|TRBJ1-5|NA
CSVDMGGQPQHF
TGCAGCGTTGATATGGGGGGGCAGCCCCAGCATTTT
>TRBV7-9|NA|TRBJ1-6|TRBD1
CASSLDTGGVSPLHF
TGTGCCAGCAGCTTAGACACAGGGGGCGTTTCACCCCTCCACTTT
>TRBV5-5|NA|TRBJ2-5|TRBD2
CASSLGTTKETQYF
TGTGCCAGCAGCCTAGGGACTACAAAAGAGACCCAGTACTTC
>TRBV10-3|few|TRBJ2-2|TRBD2
CAISGRIVGVNTGELFF
TGTGCCATCAGCGGGAGGATAGTTGGCGTTAACACCGGGGAGCTGTTTTTT
>TRBV12-3/TRBV12-4|few|TRBJ1-3|NA
CASRRGGGTIYF
TGTGCCAGCAGACGAGGGGGGGGCACCATATATTTT
>TRBV7-6|NA|TRBJ2-7|NA
CASSQSAGLEQYF
TGTGCCAGCAGCCAGTCAGCCGGACTCGAGCAGTACTTC
>TRBV7-9|many|TRBJ2-7|TRBD2
CASSLDSGMIYEQYF
TGTGCCAGCAGCTTAGACAGCGGGATGATCTACGAGCAGTACTTC
>TRBV29-1|NA|TRBJ1-2|TRBD1
CSAAGTGRNYGYTF
TGCAGCGCAGCCGGGACAGGGCGTAACTATGGCTACACCTTC
>TRBV10-3|NA|TRBJ2-5|TRBD1
CATATGGETQYF
TGTGCCACCGCGACAGGGGGAGAGACCCAGTACTTC
>TRBV10-3|NA|TRBJ1-2|TRBD1
CASSDTDAGQGNLGYTF
TGTGCCAGCAGTGACACCGACGCGGGACAGGGGAATCTTGGCTACACCTTC
>TRBV2|many|TRBJ2-7|NA
CASRGRTVNSEQYF
TGTGCCAGCAGGGGGAGGACAGTAAACAGCGAGCAGTACTTC
>TRBV10-2|many|TRBJ2-5|TRBD2
CASSDRGLASETQYF
TGCGCCAGCAGTGACAGAGGACTAGCTTCAGAGACCCAGTACTTC
>TRBV7-2|many|TRBJ1-4|NA
CASSLGAQGQKLFF
TGTGCCAGCAGCTTAGGGGCCCAGGGGCAAAAACTGTTTTTT
>TRBV7-9|NA|TRBJ1-1|NA
CASGRDRNTEAFF
TGCGCCAGCGGCAGGGACCGGAACACTGAAGCTTTCTTT
>TRBV29-1|many|TRBJ2-5|TRBD2
CSVEGNGVAGLQETQYF
TGCAGCGTTGAAGGCAATGGGGTAGCGGGGCTCCAAGAGACCCAGTACTTC
>TRBV29-1|NA|TRBJ2-3|NA
CSGGSTDTQYF
TGCAGCGGGGGTAGCACAGATACGCAGTATTTT